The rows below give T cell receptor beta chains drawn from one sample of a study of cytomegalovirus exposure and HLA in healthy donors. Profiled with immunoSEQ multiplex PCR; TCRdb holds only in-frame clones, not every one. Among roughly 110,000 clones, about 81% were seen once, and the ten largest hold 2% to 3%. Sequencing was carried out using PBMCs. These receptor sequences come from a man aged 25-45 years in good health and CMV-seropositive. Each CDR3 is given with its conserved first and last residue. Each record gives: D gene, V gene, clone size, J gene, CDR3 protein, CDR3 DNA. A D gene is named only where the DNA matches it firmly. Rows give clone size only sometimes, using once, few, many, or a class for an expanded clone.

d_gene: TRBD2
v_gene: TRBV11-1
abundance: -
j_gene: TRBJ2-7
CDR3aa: CASSGGLAGFEQYF
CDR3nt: TGTGCCAGCAGCGGCGGACTAGCGGGGTTCGAGCAGTACTTC

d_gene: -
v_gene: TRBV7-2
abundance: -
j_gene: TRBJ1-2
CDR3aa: CASSLLLRGYTF
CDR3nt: TGTGCCAGCAGCTTATTACTCAGGGGCTACACCTTC

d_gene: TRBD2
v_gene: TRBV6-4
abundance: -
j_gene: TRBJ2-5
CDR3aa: CASKERGATETQYF
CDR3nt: TGTGCCAGCAAGGAGCGGGGGGCAACGGAGACCCAGTACTTC

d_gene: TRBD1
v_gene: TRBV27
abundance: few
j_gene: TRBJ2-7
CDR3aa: CASSRDGQEYEQYF
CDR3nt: TGTGCCAGCAGTCGGGATGGACAGGAGTACGAGCAGTACTTC

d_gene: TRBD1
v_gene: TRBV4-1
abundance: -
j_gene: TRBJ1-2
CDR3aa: CASSHALRTGENYGYTF
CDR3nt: TGCGCCAGCAGCCATGCTCTGAGGACAGGAGAAAACTATGGCTACACCTTC

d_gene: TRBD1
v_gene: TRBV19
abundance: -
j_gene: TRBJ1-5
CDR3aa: CASNYRGYQPQHF
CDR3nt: TGTGCCAGTAATTACAGGGGGTATCAGCCCCAGCATTTT

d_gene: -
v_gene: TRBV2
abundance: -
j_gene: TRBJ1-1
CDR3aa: CASSELGSMNTEAFF
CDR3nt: TGTGCCAGCAGTGAGCTAGGCAGCATGAACACTGAAGCTTTCTTT

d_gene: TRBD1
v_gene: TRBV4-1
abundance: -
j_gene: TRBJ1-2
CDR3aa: CASSQGQGASNYGCTF
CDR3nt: TGCGCCAGCAGCCAAGGACAGGGGGCGTCTAACTATGGCTGCACCTTC

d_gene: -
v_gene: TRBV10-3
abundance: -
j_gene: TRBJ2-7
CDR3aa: CAISDWTGSSYEQYF
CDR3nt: TGTGCCATCAGTGACTGGACGGGGAGCTCCTACGAGCAGTACTTC

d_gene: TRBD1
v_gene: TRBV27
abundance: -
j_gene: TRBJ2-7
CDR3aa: CASSSGTGGIYEQYF
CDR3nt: TGTGCCAGCAGTTCCGGGACAGGGGGCATCTACGAGCAGTACTTC

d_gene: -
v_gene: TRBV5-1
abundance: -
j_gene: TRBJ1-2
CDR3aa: CASSLGQTYGYTF
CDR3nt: TGCGCCAGCAGCTTGGGACAGACCTATGGCTACACCTTC

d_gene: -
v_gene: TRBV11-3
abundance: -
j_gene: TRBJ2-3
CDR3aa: CASSLAGRSASTDTQYF
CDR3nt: TGTGCCAGCAGCTTAGCAGGGAGGTCTGCCAGCACAGATACGCAGTATTTT

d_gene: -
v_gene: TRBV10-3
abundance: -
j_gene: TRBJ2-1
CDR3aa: CAISDAYNEQFF
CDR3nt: TGTGCCATCAGTGACGCCTACAATGAGCAGTTCTTC

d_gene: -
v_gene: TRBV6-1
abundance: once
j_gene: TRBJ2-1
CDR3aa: CASSEAPTGDYNEQFF
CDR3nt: TGTGCCAGCAGTGAAGCGCCTACGGGGGATTACAATGAGCAGTTCTTC

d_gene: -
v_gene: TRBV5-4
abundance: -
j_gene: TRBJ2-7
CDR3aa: CASSQGTPAPYEQYF
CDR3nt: TGTGCCAGCAGTCAAGGGACACCAGCCCCCTACGAGCAGTACTTC

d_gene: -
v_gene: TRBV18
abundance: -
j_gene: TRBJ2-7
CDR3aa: CASSLSYTGNEQYF
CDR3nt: TGTGCCAGCTCACTATCCTATACAGGGAACGAGCAGTACTTC

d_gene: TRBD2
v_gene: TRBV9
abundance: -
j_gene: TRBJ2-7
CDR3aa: CASSNGLEQYF
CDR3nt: TGTGCCAGCAGCAATGGACTAGAACAGTACTTC

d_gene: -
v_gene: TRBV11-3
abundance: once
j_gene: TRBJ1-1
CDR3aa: CASSLEAVNTEAFF
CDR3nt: TGTGCCAGCAGCTTAGAGGCGGTGAACACTGAAGCTTTCTTT

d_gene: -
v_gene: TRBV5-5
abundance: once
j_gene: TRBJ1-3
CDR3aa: CASSLDQFGNTIYF
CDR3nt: TGTGCCAGCAGCTTGGATCAGTTTGGAAACACCATATATTTT

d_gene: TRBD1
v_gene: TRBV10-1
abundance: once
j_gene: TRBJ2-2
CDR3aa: CASSVKRQGASGELFF
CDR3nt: TGCGCCAGCAGTGTTAAGCGACAGGGGGCGTCCGGGGAGCTGTTTTTT

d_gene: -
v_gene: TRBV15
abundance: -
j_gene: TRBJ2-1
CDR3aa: CATSRESGDNEQFF
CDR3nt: TGTGCCACCAGCAGAGAATCGGGGGACAATGAGCAGTTCTTC

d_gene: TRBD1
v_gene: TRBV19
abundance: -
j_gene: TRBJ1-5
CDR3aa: CASSPDRGTGGIVQPQHF
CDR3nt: TGTGCCAGTAGTCCCGACCGCGGGACAGGGGGGATAGTGCAGCCCCAGCATTTT

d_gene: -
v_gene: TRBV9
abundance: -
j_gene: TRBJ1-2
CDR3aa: CASSVRQYANGYTF
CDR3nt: TGTGCCAGCAGCGTACGACAGTACGCTAATGGCTACACCTTC

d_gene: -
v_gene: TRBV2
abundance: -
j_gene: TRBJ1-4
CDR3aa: CASSTGATNEKLFF
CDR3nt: TGTGCCAGCAGTACAGGCGCAACTAATGAAAAACTGTTTTTT

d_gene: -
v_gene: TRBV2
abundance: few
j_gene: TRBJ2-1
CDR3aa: CASSLETRGPIEQFF
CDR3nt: TGTGCCAGCAGCCTGGAGACGCGGGGGCCCATCGAGCAGTTCTTC

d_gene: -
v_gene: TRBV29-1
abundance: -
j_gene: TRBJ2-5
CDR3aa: CSVVMTQETQYF
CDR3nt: TGCAGCGTTGTTATGACTCAAGAGACCCAGTACTTC

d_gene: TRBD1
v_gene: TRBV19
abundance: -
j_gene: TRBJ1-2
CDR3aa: CASSDRTGGDGYTF
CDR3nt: TGTGCCAGTAGTGACCGGACAGGGGGAGATGGCTACACCTTC

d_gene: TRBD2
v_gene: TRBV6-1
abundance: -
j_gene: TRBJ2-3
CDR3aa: CASLHSSGGADTQYF
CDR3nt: TGTGCCAGTCTCCACTCCAGCGGGGGGGCAGATACGCAGTATTTT

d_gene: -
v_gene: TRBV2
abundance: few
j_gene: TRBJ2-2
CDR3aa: CASSEVYPRELFF
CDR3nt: TGTGCCAGCAGTGAAGTCTATCCCCGGGAGCTGTTTTTT

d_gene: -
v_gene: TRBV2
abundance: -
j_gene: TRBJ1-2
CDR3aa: CASSGAFAGGYTF
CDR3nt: TGTGCCAGCAGTGGGGCCTTCGCGGGCGGCTACACCTTC

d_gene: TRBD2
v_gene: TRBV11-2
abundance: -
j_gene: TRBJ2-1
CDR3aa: CASSSTLPGLPYNEQFF
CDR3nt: TGTGCCAGCAGCTCCACCCTTCCGGGACTACCTTACAATGAGCAGTTCTTC

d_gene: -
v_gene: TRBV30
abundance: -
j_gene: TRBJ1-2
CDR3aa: CAWSLRGNYGYTF
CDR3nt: TGTGCCTGGAGCCTCAGGGGCAACTATGGCTACACCTTC

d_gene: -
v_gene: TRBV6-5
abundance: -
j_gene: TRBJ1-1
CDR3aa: CASSYSSRETEAFF
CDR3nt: TGTGCCAGCAGTTACTCTAGTCGGGAAACTGAAGCTTTCTTT

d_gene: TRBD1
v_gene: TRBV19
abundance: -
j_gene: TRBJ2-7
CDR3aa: CASSIGQGVGEQYF
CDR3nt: TGTGCCAGTAGTATCGGACAGGGTGTCGGCGAGCAGTACTTC

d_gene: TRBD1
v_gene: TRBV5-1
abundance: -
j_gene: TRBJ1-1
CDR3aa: CASSLPGQGSGTEAFF
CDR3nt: TGCGCCAGCAGCCTACCGGGACAGGGGTCGGGCACTGAAGCTTTCTTT

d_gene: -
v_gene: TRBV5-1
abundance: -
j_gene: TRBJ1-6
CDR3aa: CASSLVRTYNSPLHF
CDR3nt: TGCGCCAGCAGCTTGGTCAGGACTTATAATTCACCCCTCCACTTT

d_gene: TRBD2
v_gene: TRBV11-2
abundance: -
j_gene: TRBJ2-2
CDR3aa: CASSLGGGGGTGELFF
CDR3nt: TGTGCCAGCAGCCTCGGGGGGGGCGGGGGCACCGGGGAGCTGTTTTTT

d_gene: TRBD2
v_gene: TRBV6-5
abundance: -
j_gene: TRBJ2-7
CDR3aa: CASRNSGGALDEQYF
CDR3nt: TGTGCCAGCAGAAATAGCGGGGGGGCCCTCGACGAGCAGTACTTC

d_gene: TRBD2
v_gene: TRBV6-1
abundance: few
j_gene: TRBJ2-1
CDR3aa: CASSEMKLAGAEQFF
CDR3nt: TGTGCCAGCAGTGAAATGAAACTAGCGGGGGCCGAGCAGTTCTTC

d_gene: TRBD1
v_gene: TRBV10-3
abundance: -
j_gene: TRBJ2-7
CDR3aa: CATQQGLGEQYF
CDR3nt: TGTGCCACCCAACAGGGGTTGGGCGAGCAGTACTTC

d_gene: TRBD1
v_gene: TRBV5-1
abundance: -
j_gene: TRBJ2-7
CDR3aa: CASSSWTGSYEQYF
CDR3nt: TGCGCCAGCAGCTCCTGGACAGGGTCCTACGAGCAGTACTTC

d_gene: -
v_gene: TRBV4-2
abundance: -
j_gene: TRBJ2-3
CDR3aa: CATGRGPSTDTQYF
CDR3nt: TGTGCCACCGGGCGGGGACCTAGCACAGATACGCAGTATTTT

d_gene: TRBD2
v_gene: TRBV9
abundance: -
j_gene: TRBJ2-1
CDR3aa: CASSLGDRGLAQYNEQFF
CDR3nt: TGTGCCAGCAGCTTAGGGGATAGGGGACTAGCGCAGTACAATGAGCAGTTCTTC

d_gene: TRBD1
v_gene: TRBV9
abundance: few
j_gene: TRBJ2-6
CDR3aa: CASSPREGDRSYSGANGLTF
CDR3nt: TGTGCCAGCAGCCCGAGGGAAGGGGACAGGTCTTACTCTGGGGCCAACGGCCTGACTTTC

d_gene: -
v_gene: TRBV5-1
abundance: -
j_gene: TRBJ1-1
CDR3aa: CASSVAGTPPLNTEAFF
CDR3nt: TGCGCCAGCAGCGTGGCCGGGACTCCCCCTTTGAACACTGAAGCTTTCTTT

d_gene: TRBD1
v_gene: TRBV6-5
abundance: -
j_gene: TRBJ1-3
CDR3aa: CASMLRGPGNTIYF
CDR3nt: TGTGCCAGCATGCTCAGGGGGCCCGGAAACACCATATATTTT

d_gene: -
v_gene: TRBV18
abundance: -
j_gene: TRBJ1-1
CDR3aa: CASSPLLEQIKNTEAFF
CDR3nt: TGTGCCAGCTCACCACTATTGGAACAGATTAAGAACACTGAAGCTTTCTTT

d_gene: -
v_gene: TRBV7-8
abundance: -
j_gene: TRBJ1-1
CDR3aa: CASSLALTGGGTEAFF
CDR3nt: TGTGCCAGCAGCTTAGCTCTGACAGGAGGCGGCACTGAAGCTTTCTTT

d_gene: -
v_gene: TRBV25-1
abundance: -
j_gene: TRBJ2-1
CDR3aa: CASSESLAPYNEQFF
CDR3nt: TGTGCCAGCAGTGAATCGCTAGCGCCCTACAATGAGCAGTTCTTC

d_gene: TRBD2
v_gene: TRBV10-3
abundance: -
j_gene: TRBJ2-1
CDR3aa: CAIRGGESYNEQFF
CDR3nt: TGTGCCATCCGCGGGGGGGAATCCTACAATGAGCAGTTCTTC

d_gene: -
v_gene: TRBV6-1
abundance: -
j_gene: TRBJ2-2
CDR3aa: CASSPSRGTGELFF
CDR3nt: TGTGCCAGCAGTCCCTCCCGAGGTACCGGGGAGCTGTTTTTT

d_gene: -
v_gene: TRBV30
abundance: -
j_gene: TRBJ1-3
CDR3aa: CAWGSGWQAGDSSQGAYSGNTIYF
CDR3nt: TGTGCCTGGGGGTCGGGTTGGCAGGCGGGGGATAGCTCCCAAGGGGCCTACTCTGGAAACACCATATATTTT

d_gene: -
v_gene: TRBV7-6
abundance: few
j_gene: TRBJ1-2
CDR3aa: CASSLGGHANYGYTF
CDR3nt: TGTGCCAGCAGCTTAGGTGGGCATGCTAACTATGGCTACACCTTC

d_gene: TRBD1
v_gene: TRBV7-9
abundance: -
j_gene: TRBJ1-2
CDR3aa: CASSLSGTGGGSNYGYTF
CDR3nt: TGTGCCAGCAGCCTTTCCGGGACAGGGGGAGGCTCTAACTATGGCTACACCTTC

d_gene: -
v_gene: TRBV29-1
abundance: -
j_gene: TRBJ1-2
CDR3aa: CSVKQMTYGYTF
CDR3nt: TGCAGCGTTAAACAGATGACCTATGGCTACACCTTC